This paragraph reports one TCR beta chain. What it recognizes is unknown. This specimen comes from a study of cytomegalovirus exposure and HLA in healthy donors. Study summary: The study's early data release held about 85 million unique TCRs from HLA-typed donors.

The study ran its PCR with 60 Vbeta and 13 Jbeta primers. Using immunoSEQ multiplex PCR, the repertoire was profiled, and TCRdb retains in-frame clones only, with some absent. The sample lists 130,000 or so clones, more than 8% seen once, with about 5.5% in the top ten. The CDR3 sequence is 14 residues long. V gave up 5 bases and J gave up 3 bases; unmatched junction bases: 6. Germline loops: CDR1 SGHAT, CDR2 FQNNGV. Study observations and caveats: A later analysis found TCR association rates differed by HLA locus, highest for DRB1 and lowest for HLA-C.

This TCR came from a middle-aged man in good health and CMV-seronegative. The specimen sequenced was PBMCs. This chain links TRBV11-2 with TRBJ2-7; 8 bases fit TRBD2. As DNA, the CDR3 is TGTGCCAGCAGCCCCGGACTAGCCCGCTACGAGCAGTACTTC. It codes for CASSPGLARYEQYF.